Listed below are T cell receptor beta chains from one sample, sequenced in a study of T cell responses to AZD1222 COVID-19 vaccine. Data came from immunoSEQ multiplex PCR; TCRdb stores just in-frame clones and leaves some out. The sample lists approximately 100,000 clones, about nine tenths occurring once. The sample here was peripheral blood, taken on day 0 of AZD1222 vaccination. These receptors were taken from an adult in good health. Both conserved end residues are part of each CDR3. A D gene is named only where the DNA matches it firmly. A clone size is listed for some rows: how often the clone was seen (once, few, many), or a class if it is expanded.

>TRBJ2-5|-|TRBD2|TRBV27
TGTGCCAGCAGTCGGGCTAGCGGGGGGGATGAGACCCAGTACTTC
CASSRASGGDETQYF
>TRBJ1-1|-|TRBD1|TRBV5-1
TGCGCCAGCAGCACGGACAGGGGGGACACTGAAGCTTTCTTT
CASSTDRGDTEAFF
>TRBJ2-1|-|-|TRBV11-2
TGTGCCAGCAGCTTAAGGACGCGTTCGAATGAGCAGTTCTTC
CASSLRTRSNEQFF
>TRBJ1-4|-|TRBD1|TRBV19
TGTGCCAGTAGTATCATGACAGGGCGTAATGAAAAACTGTTTTTT
CASSIMTGRNEKLFF
>TRBJ2-3|-|-|TRBV19
TGTGCCAGTCGGGGGTTCGCAGATACGCAGTATTTT
CASRGFADTQYF
>TRBJ2-2|-|-|TRBV7-9
TGTGCCAGCAGCGAGAGCGGAAGGGAGCTGTTTTTT
CASSESGRELFF
>TRBJ1-2|-|-|TRBV3-1/TRBV3-2
TGTGCCAGCAGCAAAGAAGGACAGTCCTATGGCTACACCTTC
CASSKEGQSYGYTF
>TRBJ2-2|once|-|TRBV2
TGTGCCAGCAGAAAAGAGAACACCGGGGAGCTGTTTTTT
CASRKENTGELFF
>TRBJ1-1|-|-|TRBV25-1
TGTGCCAGCAGTGATCTGAGTGTCGCGGCTTTCTTT
CASSDLSVAAFF
>TRBJ2-7|-|-|TRBV5-1
TGCGCCAGCAGCTTGGTTCCGGGTGTCTACGAGCAGTACTTC
CASSLVPGVYEQYF
>TRBJ1-5|once|TRBD1|TRBV18
TGTGCCAGCTCACCTGACAGGGGAGGGTTAGGCAATCAGCCCCAGCATTTT
CASSPDRGGLGNQPQHF
>TRBJ1-1|-|-|TRBV6-4
TGTGCCAGCAGACCCCGATCGGGGGCGAACACTGAAGCTTTCTTT
CASRPRSGANTEAFF
>TRBJ1-1|-|-|TRBV18
TGTGCCAGCTCACCACCAGGGGGCACTGAAGCTTTCTTT
CASSPPGGTEAFF
>TRBJ1-5|-|-|TRBV3-1/TRBV3-2
TGTGCCAGCAGCCACGGGGGAGAAGGCCAGCCCCAGCATTTT
CASSHGGEGQPQHF
>TRBJ1-4|few|-|TRBV7-6
TGTGCCAGCAGCTTGGAACAGGCCACTAATGAAAAACTGTTTTTT
CASSLEQATNEKLFF
>TRBJ1-4|-|TRBD1|TRBV3-1/TRBV3-2
TGTGCCAGCTCCCGGGGGACAGTCTTCGGAAAACTGTTTTTT
CASSRGTVFGKLFF
>TRBJ2-7|-|-|TRBV7-9
TGTGCCAGCAGCTCCAAGTACTACGAGCAGTACTTC
CASSSKYYEQYF
>TRBJ1-2|-|TRBD1|TRBV10-3
TGTGCCATCACGGTTGGGACAGGGTCGGATGGCTACACCTTC
CAITVGTGSDGYTF
>TRBJ1-1|-|-|TRBV3-1/TRBV3-2
TGTGCCAGCAGCCAAGATAGGGCGGGTAACGAAGCTTTCTTT
CASSQDRAGNEAFF
>TRBJ1-1|-|-|TRBV5-6
TGTGCCAGCAGCTTGAGGGCAGTCACTGAAGCTTTCTTT
CASSLRAVTEAFF
>TRBJ1-4|-|-|TRBV7-2
TGTGCCAGCAGCTTAGGTCAGGGTCGGCATGAAAAACTGTTTTTT
CASSLGQGRHEKLFF
>TRBJ2-3|-|TRBD2|TRBV5-4
TGTGCCAGCAGCCTACTAGCGGGGGCCCGCACAGATACGCAGTATTTT
CASSLLAGARTDTQYF